This T cell receptor beta chain is drawn from a study of T cell repertoires in cytomegalovirus infection. The wider study: Public TCR beta signature analysis indicated the presence of both CMV infection and matching HLA type. Study results and limitations: HLA-C-restricted CMV-specific TCR beta clonotypes were dominant in the ex vivo response. CMV carriers with the relevant HLA were identified by cumulative public TCR beta family frequency.

MiXCR, run by TCRdb on the reads, gives a single entry per CDR3 protein. The sample records some 680,000 distinct CDR3 sequences, less than 40% being singletons. This clonotype was seen a handful of times. Its antigen is not known. The CDR3 extends over 14 amino acids. Germline V lookup: CDR1 SGHVS, CDR2 FNYEAQ. V dropped 5 bases and J dropped 1 base, with 12 bases sitting between them. Sample: PBMCs. The V and J genes are TRBV7-6 and TRBJ2-7; the D is unclear. The TCR comes from a human donor in good health (CMV status not recorded). Some clones in this sample may be carry-over from other donors' samples. The CDR3 DNA reads TGTGCCAGCAGCGCGGTGGAACAATCCTACGAGCAGTACTTC. Encoded protein: CASSAVEQSYEQYF.